This TCR beta chain was captured by sequencing in a study of T cells after yellow fever vaccination. Concerning this clonotype itself: Its antigen is undetermined.

TCRdb recomputed calls from the 5' RACE reads with MiXCR, one row per CDR3 protein. The sample shows 150,000 to 200,000 distinct CDR3 sequences, approximately 11% of them seen only once. Study-wide results and caveats: Abundant contaminating clonotypes from the bulk population could appear in FACS-sorted repertoires. Most primary-vaccination clones reappeared after the booster (approximately 95% CD4, 88% CD8).

The receptor comes from a man aged 18 to 30 who received the YFV17D yellow fever vaccine. The sequenced sample was CD8+ T cells sorted from PBMCs, obtained 15 days after the yellow fever booster vaccination.

CDR3 DNA: TGTGCCAGCAGCTTGTCGGAGACAGGGCCTAATTCACCCCTCCACTTT. This sequence encodes CASSLSETGPNSPLHF. The rearrangement uses TRBV7-6 and TRBJ1-6; 7 nucleotides match TRBD1. CDR1 SGHVS and CDR2 FNYEAQ come from the germline V gene. V shed 3 bases and J 6 bases; nucleotides not matched to a gene: 8. The CDR3 has 16 amino acids.